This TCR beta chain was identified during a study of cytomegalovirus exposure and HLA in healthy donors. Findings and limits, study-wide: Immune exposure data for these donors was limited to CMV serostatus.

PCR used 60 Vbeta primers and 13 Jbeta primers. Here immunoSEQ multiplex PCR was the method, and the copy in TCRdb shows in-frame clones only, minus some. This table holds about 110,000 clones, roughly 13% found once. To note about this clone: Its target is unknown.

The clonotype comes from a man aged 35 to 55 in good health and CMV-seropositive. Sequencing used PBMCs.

CDR3 protein: CASSPPVMGLALETQYF. The CDR3 DNA reads as TGTGCCAGTAGTCCACCTGTTATGGGACTAGCTTTGGAGACCCAGTACTTC. The V call is TRBV19, the J call TRBJ2-5, with 9 bases fitting TRBD2. This CDR3 is 17 amino acids long. Germline lookup yields CDR1 LNHDA and CDR2 SQIVND (reference sequence). Germline trimming cut 5 bases from V and 5 bases from J; bases unmatched to any gene: 15.